Each of the 32 T cell receptor beta chains below was sequenced from the same sample in a study of shared clonotypes between healthy human individuals. Method: immunoSEQ multiplex PCR; TCRdb's copy keeps in-frame clones and lacks some. The sample yields some 1.5 million clones, around 95% seen once. Sequencing input: naive CD4+ T cells sorted from blood. The sample's subset: CD45RA+ positively selected. These receptors were taken from a young man in good health.

This chain uses TRBV28 with TRBJ1-1, with 7 bases matching TRBD1. Trimming cost V 7 bases and J 5 bases; bases outside gene matches: 10. The CDR3 totals 14 residues. In germline, CDR1 is MDHEN, CDR2 SYDVKM. The CDR3 DNA reads TGTGCCAGCACTTCGACAGGGTGGGAAACTGAAGCTTTCTTT. Protein sequence: CASTSTGWETEAFF.

The V and J genes are TRBV28 and TRBJ1-4, with D uncertain. The CDR3 has 14 residues. The germline CDR1 and CDR2 sequences are MDHEN and SYDVKM. The V gene lost 7 bases and the J gene lost 5 bases, with 14 bases spanning the gap. Written as DNA, the CDR3 is TGTGCCAGCACCCCTGGAGGGTTAAATGAAAAACTGTTTTTT. Its protein is CASTPGGLNEKLFF.

The CDR3 DNA follows: TGTGCCAGCAGCCCCACGTTTAGGCAGAAACAGTTCTTC. Its translation: CASSPTFRQKQFF. The chain couples TRBV9 to TRBJ2-1; D gene uncertain. The V end lost 4 bases, the J end lost 13 bases, and 18 bases lay between the germline ends. Germline CDR1 SGDLS, CDR2 YYNGEE. This CDR3 has 13 amino acids.

This chain uses TRBV11-2 with TRBJ2-1, with 9 nucleotides matching TRBD1. The J segment lost 4 bases and the V segment lost 8 bases, leaving 12 bases of the junction unmatched. Germline V lookup: CDR1 SGHAT, CDR2 FQNNGV. The CDR3 is 16 amino acids. The CDR3 here is CASVPFGTGIYNEQFF. The CDR3 bases are TGTGCCAGCGTTCCATTCGGGACAGGGATTTACAATGAGCAGTTCTTC. The entire variable domain, with the rest obtained from reference TRBV11-2 and TRBJ2-1, is as follows: EAGVAQSPRYKIIEKRQSVAFWCNPISGHATLYWYQQILGQGPKLLIQFQNNGVVDDSQLPKDRFSAERLKGVDSTLKIQPAKLEDSAVYLCASVPFGTGIYNEQFFGPGTRLTVL.

The gene calls are TRBV29-1 and TRBJ2-3; possible D gene TRBD1, 6 bases. This CDR3 is 12 amino acids long. V dropped 6 bases and J dropped 6 bases, with 13 bases sitting between them. From germline, CDR1 is SQVTM and CDR2 ANQGSEA. The DNA for the CDR3 is TGCAGCGTCGTCGCAGGGGTCGATACGCAGTATTTT. Its protein is CSVVAGVDTQYF.

V and J are TRBV5-6 and TRBJ1-3; D call uncertain. This CDR3 has 16 amino acids. Germline-derived CDR1 and CDR2 are SGHDT and YYEEEE. Trimming removed 2 bases at V and 3 bases at J, with 15 bases between. CDR3 nucleotides: TGTGCCAGCAGCTTCCTAGACCGGGCTCTTGGAAACACCATATATTTT. The encoded protein is CASSFLDRALGNTIYF.

This sequence joins TRBV5-1 and TRBJ2-1; TRBD2 is a possible D gene (6 bases). Germline V lookup: CDR1 SGHRS, CDR2 YFSETQ. Deletions cut 2 bases from V and 1 base from J, with 10 bases between. CDR3 length equals 15 residues. CDR3 in amino acids: CASSFAGPSYNEQFF. The DNA of the CDR3 is TGCGCCAGCAGCTTTGCGGGACCTTCCTACAATGAGCAGTTCTTC.

The chain combines TRBV28 with TRBJ2-7; D may be TRBD2 (7 bases). V lost 5 bases to trimming and J lost 4 bases, with 15 bases between them. Germline V lookup: CDR1 MDHEN, CDR2 SYDVKM. The CDR3 sequence is 14 residues long. The CDR3 reads CASSPGGRSYEQYF. The CDR3 nucleotides are TGTGCCAGCAGTCCGGGGGGCCGATCATACGAGCAGTACTTC.

The chain joins TRBV7-3 to TRBJ2-1, with D uncertain. V was pared by 11 bases and J by 3 bases, with 14 bases between. This CDR3 has 13 amino acids. From germline, CDR1 is SGHTA and CDR2 FQGTGA. The CDR3 region is CAVLWVLYNEQFF. CDR3 in DNA: TGTGCCGTTCTATGGGTCCTCTACAATGAGCAGTTCTTC. Combining the CDR3 with reference TRBV7-3 and TRBJ2-1 gives the whole variable domain GAGVSQTPSNKVTEKGKYVELRCDPISGHTALYWYRQSLGQGPEFLIYFQGTGAADDSGLPNDRFFAVRPEGSVSTLKIQRTERGDSAVYLCAVLWVLYNEQFFGPGTRLTVL.

This chain links TRBV28 with TRBJ1-2; 8 bases are shared with TRBD1. Trimming took 5 bases from V and 4 from J; bases not matched to a gene: 6. This CDR3 has 14 residues. CDR1 is MDHEN, CDR2 SYDVKM, per germline. CDR3 nucleotide sequence: TGTGCCAGCAGTCCAGGGACAGGAGCCTATGGCTACACCTTC. It specifies CASSPGTGAYGYTF.

The table lists this clone with a count of one. CDR3 amino acids: CASSPSGTGVYKQYF. The CDR3, as DNA: TGCGCCAGCAGCCCAAGCGGGACAGGTGTTTACAAGCAGTACTTC. This chain links TRBV4-1 with TRBJ2-7; maybe TRBD1 (8 bases). The CDR3 is 15 residues long. CDR1 MGHRA and CDR2 YSYEKL come from the germline V gene. V was trimmed by 4 bases and J by 8 bases, leaving 21 bases between them.

This rearrangement joins TRBV18 to TRBJ2-4; maybe TRBD2 (6 bases). The CDR3 sequence is 16 residues long. Germline V gene lookup returns CDR1 KGHSH and CDR2 LQKENI. The V gene lost 5 bases and the J gene lost 2 bases, with 16 bases spanning the gap. The CDR3 region is CASSSRLDPSKNIQYF. For the CDR3, the DNA is TGTGCCAGCTCATCCCGACTAGACCCTTCCAAAAACATTCAGTACTTC.

The chain links TRBV6-1 to TRBJ2-1; 8 bases are shared with TRBD1. Germline loops: CDR1 MNHNS, CDR2 SASEGT. V was clipped by 6 bases and J by 7 bases; unmatched bases: 8. This CDR3 is 14 amino acids long. This CDR3 reads CASREDRAGNEQFF. In DNA, the CDR3 is TGTGCCAGCAGGGAGGACAGGGCTGGTAATGAGCAGTTCTTC.

The chain recombines TRBV11-1 with TRBJ2-3, with 9 bases matching TRBD1. Looked up from germline, CDR1 is SGHAT and CDR2 is FQDESV (reference sequence). This CDR3 has 17 amino acids. V lost 1 base to trimming and J lost 5 bases; unmatched junction nucleotides: 10. The CDR3 DNA reads as TGTGCCAGCAGCTTAGGACTGGGGACAGGGAGGCGAGATACGCAGTATTTT. Protein sequence: CASSLGLGTGRRDTQYF.

CDR3 amino acids: CASSQDGRSYEQYF. The CDR3 DNA is TGTGCCAGCAGCCAAGACGGCAGGTCCTACGAGCAGTACTTC. This rearrangement joins TRBV14 to TRBJ2-7, with unresolved D. The CDR3 runs 14 residues. The germline V gene encodes CDR1 SGHDN and CDR2 FVKESK. V lost 0 bases and J lost 1, with 7 bases in between.

The gene calls are TRBV21-1 and TRBJ2-7; the D call in the table, TRBD1, was not verified against the DNA. TRBV21-1 is termed a pseudogene. The CDR3 spans 13 residues. The CDR3 reads CASSNRQANVEYF. CDR3 nucleotide sequence: TGTGCCAGCAGCAACCGACAGGCCAACGTAGAGTACTTC.

This chain uses TRBV20-1 with TRBJ2-5; D is unclear. V was shortened by 2 bases and J by 5 bases, with 6 bases between the two germline ends. CDR1 and CDR2 from the germline V gene are DFQATT and SNEGSKA (reference sequence). CDR3 length: 11 amino acids. CDR3 nucleotides: TGCAGTGCTAGACCCAGCGAGACCCAGTACTTC. Translation: CSARPSETQYF.

The chain recombines TRBV29-1 with TRBJ1-1, with D unresolved. This CDR3 spans 10 amino acids. V was shortened by 7 bases and J by 2 bases, with 5 bases between the two germline ends. CDR1 and CDR2 (germline): SQVTM, ANQGSEA. The CDR3 spells CSAKNTEAFF. DNA of the CDR3: TGCAGCGCCAAAAACACTGAAGCTTTCTTT.

The chain links TRBV19 to TRBJ1-3, with D perhaps TRBD1 (5 bases). V lost 7 bases and J 8 bases, leaving 24 bases between the germline ends. Looked up from germline, CDR1 is LNHDA and CDR2 is SQIVND (reference sequence). This CDR3 comprises 16 residues. For the CDR3, the DNA is TGTGCCAGTATTCATACCCCGGGGGTAGGCGCGGACACCATATATTTT. This encodes CASIHTPGVGADTIYF.

This clone is a singleton in its sample. This chain joins TRBV5-1 and TRBJ2-3; D perhaps matches TRBD1 (7 bases). The V end lost 3 bases, the J end lost 3 bases, and 17 bases lay between the germline ends. CDR3 length equals 16 residues. In germline, CDR1 is SGHRS, CDR2 YFSETQ. The CDR3 is CASSWTTGAITDTQYF. CDR3 sequence (DNA): TGCGCCAGCAGCTGGACTACAGGGGCGATTACAGATACGCAGTATTTT.

The chain couples TRBV9 to TRBJ2-1; 7 bases agree with TRBD2. J was trimmed by 1 base and V by 0 bases; bases with no gene match: 4. The length of the CDR3 is 16 residues. Germline assignment: CDR1 SGDLS and CDR2 YYNGEE. The chain's CDR3 is CASSVDAGDSYNEQFF. CDR3 sequence (DNA): TGTGCCAGCAGCGTAGATGCGGGAGATTCCTACAATGAGCAGTTCTTC.

Of note for this clone: Other DNA sequences within the sample encode an identical CDR3. The V and J genes are TRBV10-2 and TRBJ2-3; TRBD2 might be the D (5 bases). Germline V gene sequence: CDR1 WSHSY, CDR2 SAAADI. Trimming took off 2 bases at V and 0 bases at J, with 9 bases between the two ends. This CDR3 region has 15 residues. This CDR3 reads CASSEGGRSTDTQYF. CDR3 coding DNA: TGCGCCAGCAGTGAGGGCGGGCGGAGCACAGATACGCAGTATTTT.

The gene calls are TRBV9 and TRBJ1-5, with 8 bases identical to TRBD1. Germline V gives CDR1 SGDLS, CDR2 YYNGEE. Trimming at V came to 3 bases and at J to 7 bases, leaving 9 bases not matched to a gene. The length of the CDR3 is 15 residues. CDR3 in DNA: TGTGCCAGCAGCGCATCGGACAGGGTGGGACAGCCCCAGCATTTT. It codes for CASSASDRVGQPQHF. The whole variable domain, filled in from reference TRBV9 and TRBJ1-5, reads DSGVTQTPKHLITATGQRVTLRCSPRSGDLSVYWYQQSLDQGLQFLIQYYNGEERAKGNILERFSAQQFPDLHSELNLSSLELGDSALYFCASSASDRVGQPQHFGDGTRLSIL.

The rearrangement joins TRBV4-1 to TRBJ1-2; D unclear. CDR3 length: 15 amino acids. The germline gives CDR1 MGHRA, CDR2 YSYEKL. V lost 3 bases, J lost 0 bases, and 11 bases lay in between. CDR3 DNA: TGCGCCAGCAGCCATCATTCAGTAGCTAACTATGGCTACACCTTC. It specifies CASSHHSVANYGYTF.

V usage is TRBV27 and J usage is TRBJ2-1; 11 bases map to TRBD1. Trimming at V came to 2 bases and at J to 7 bases, leaving 4 bases not matched to a gene. CDR1 is MNHEY, CDR2 SMNVEV, per germline (reference sequence). The CDR3 runs 15 residues. The CDR3 region is CASSLGQGAGNEQFF. CDR3 coding DNA: TGTGCCAGCAGTTTAGGACAGGGGGCGGGAAATGAGCAGTTCTTC.

CDR3 protein: CASSSPRTGTGETQYF. DNA for the CDR3: TGTGCCAGCAGCTCCCCCCGGACCGGGACAGGAGAGACCCAGTACTTC. The chain is built from TRBV7-8 and TRBJ2-5; 8 nucleotides match TRBD1. The CDR3 is 16 amino acids. CDR1 and CDR2 (germline): SGHVS, FQNEAQ. Trimming cost V 4 bases and J 4 bases; bases outside gene matches: 11.

This chain connects TRBV4-1 to TRBJ1-1, with D unresolved. The CDR3 is made up of 15 amino acids. CDR1 and CDR2 (germline): MGHRA, YSYEKL. V shed 0 bases and J shed 0 bases, with 8 bases lying between them. In DNA form, the CDR3 reads TGCGCCAGCAGCCAAGACTTAAGGGTGAACACTGAAGCTTTCTTT. Encoded protein: CASSQDLRVNTEAFF.

V usage is TRBV7-2 and J usage is TRBJ1-1, with TRBD1 as a possible D gene (6 bases). Trimming removed 2 bases from V and 6 bases from J, with 13 bases in between. Germline values: CDR1 SGHTA, CDR2 FQGNSA. CDR3 size: 14 residues. The CDR3 protein is CASSLKTGWSEAFF. The CDR3 DNA follows: TGTGCCAGCAGCTTAAAAACAGGGTGGTCTGAAGCTTTCTTT.

Regarding this clone: Other nucleotide sequences from this sample produce the same CDR3. The V call is TRBV18, the J call TRBJ2-2; TRBD1 matches at 8 bases. This CDR3 has 14 residues. The germline CDR1 and CDR2 sequences are KGHSH and LQKENI. V dropped 2 bases and J dropped 5; count of bases not matched to a gene: 1. The CDR3 region has the DNA TGTGCCAGCTCACCAGGACAGGGAACCGGGGAGCTGTTTTTT. Its protein is CASSPGQGTGELFF.

The J gene is TRBJ2-5, the V gene TRBV2, with D unresolved. CDR3 length equals 14 residues. The germline V gene has CDR1 SNHLY and CDR2 FYNNEI. The V and J ends lost 2 bases and 1 base respectively, with 8 bases between them. The CDR3: CASSETLSQETQYF. In DNA form, the CDR3 reads TGTGCCAGCAGTGAAACTTTATCCCAAGAGACCCAGTACTTC.

The chain employs TRBV2 and TRBJ1-5, with D possibly matching TRBD1 (5 bases). The germline V gene has CDR1 SNHLY and CDR2 FYNNEI. There are 14 residues in the CDR3. V lost 4 bases and J lost 5, with 12 bases in between. CDR3 in amino acids: CASSVTAGYQPQHF. In nucleotides, the CDR3 is TGTGCCAGCAGTGTGACAGCCGGATATCAGCCCCAGCATTTT.

The rearrangement links TRBV7-9 to TRBJ2-1, with D uncertain. The germline CDR1 and CDR2 sequences are SEHNR and FQNEAQ (reference sequence). V shed 3 bases and J shed 8 bases, with 20 bases lying between them. The CDR3 loop spans 16 amino acids. The CDR3, as DNA: TGTGCCAGCAGCTTGCCTCTAGATTATGGGTACGATGAGCAGTTCTTC. This codes for CASSLPLDYGYDEQFF.